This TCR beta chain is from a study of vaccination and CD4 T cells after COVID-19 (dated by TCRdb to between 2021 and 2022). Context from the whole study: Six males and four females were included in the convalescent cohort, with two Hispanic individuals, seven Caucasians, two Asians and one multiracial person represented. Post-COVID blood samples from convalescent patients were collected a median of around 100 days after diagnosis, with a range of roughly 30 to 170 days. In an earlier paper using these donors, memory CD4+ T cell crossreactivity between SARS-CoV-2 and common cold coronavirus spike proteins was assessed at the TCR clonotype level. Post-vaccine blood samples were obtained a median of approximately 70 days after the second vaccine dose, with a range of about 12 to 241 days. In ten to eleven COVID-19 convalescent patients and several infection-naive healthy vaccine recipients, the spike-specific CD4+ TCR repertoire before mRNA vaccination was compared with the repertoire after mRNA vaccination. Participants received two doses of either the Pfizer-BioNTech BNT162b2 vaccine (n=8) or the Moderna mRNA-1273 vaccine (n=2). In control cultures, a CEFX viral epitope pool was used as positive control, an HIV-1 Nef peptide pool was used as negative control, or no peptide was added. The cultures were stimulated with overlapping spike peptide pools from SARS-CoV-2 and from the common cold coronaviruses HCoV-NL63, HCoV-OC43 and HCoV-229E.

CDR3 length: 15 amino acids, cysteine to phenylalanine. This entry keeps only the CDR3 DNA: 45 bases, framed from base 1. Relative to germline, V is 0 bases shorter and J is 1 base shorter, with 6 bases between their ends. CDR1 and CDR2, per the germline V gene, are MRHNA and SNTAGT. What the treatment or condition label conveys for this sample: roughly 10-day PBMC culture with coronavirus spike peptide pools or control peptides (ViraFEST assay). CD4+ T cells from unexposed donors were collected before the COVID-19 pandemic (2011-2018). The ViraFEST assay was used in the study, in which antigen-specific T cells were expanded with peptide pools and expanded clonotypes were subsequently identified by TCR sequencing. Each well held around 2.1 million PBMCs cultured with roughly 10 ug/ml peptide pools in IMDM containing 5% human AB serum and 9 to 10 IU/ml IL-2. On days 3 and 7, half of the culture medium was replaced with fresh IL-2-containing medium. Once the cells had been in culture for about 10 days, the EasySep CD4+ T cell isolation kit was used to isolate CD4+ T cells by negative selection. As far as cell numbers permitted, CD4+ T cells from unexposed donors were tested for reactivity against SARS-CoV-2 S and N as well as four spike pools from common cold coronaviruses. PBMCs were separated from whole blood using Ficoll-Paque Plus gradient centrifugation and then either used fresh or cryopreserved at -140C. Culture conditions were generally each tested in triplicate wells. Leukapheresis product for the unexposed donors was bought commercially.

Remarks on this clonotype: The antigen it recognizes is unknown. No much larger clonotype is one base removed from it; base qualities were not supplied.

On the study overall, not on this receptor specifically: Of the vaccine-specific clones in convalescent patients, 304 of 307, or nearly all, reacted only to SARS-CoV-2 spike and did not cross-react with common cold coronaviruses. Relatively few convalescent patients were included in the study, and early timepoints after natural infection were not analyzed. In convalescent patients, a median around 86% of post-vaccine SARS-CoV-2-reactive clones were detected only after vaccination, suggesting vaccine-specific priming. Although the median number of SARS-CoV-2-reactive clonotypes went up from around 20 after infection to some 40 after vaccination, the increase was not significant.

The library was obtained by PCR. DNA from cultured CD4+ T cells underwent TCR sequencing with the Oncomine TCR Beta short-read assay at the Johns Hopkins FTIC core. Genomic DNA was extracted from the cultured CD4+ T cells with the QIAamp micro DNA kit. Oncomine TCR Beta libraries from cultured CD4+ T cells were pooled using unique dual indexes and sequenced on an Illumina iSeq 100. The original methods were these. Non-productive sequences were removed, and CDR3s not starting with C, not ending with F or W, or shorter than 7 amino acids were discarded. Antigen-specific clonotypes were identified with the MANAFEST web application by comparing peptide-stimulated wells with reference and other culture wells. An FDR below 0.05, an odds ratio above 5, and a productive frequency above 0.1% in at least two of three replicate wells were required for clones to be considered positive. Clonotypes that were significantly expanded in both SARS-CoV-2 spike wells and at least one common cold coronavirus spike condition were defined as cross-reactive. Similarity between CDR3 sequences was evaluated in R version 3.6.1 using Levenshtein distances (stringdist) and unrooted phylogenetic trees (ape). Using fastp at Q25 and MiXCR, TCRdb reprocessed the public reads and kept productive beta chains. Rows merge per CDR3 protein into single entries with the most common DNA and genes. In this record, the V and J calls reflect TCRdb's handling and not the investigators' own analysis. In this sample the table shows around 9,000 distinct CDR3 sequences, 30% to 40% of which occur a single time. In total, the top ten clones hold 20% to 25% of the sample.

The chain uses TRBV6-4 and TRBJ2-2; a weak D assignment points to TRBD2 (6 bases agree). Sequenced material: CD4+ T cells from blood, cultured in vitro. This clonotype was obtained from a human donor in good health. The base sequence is TGTGCCAGCAGTGACTCAGCGGGGAACACCGGGGAGCTGTTTTTT. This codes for CASSDSAGNTGELFF.